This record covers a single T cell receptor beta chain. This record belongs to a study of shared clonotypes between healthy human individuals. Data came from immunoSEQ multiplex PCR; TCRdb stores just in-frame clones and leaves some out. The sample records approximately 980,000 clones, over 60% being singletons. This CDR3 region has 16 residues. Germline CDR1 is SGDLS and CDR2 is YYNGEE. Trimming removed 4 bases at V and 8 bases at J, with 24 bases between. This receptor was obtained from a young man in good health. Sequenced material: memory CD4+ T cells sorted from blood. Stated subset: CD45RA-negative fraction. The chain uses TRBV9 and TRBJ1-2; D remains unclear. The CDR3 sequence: CASSHSTIIEKGGYTF. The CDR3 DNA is TGTGCCAGCAGCCACTCAACAATAATAGAGAAAGGCGGCTACACCTTC. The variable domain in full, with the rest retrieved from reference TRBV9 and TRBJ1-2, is DSGVTQTPKHLITATGQRVTLRCSPRSGDLSVYWYQQSLDQGLQFLIQYYNGEERAKGNILERFSAQQFPDLHSELNLSSLELGDSALYFCASSHSTIIEKGGYTFGSGTRLTVV.